The rows below give T cell receptor beta chains drawn from one sample of a study of shared clonotypes between healthy human individuals. This table comes from immunoSEQ multiplex PCR, and its TCRdb copy is limited to in-frame clones, with some not included. Here the sample spans about half a million clones, 60% to 80% being singletons. The sample taken for sequencing was PBMCs. The receptors here all came from a woman in her forties in good health. Some clones in this sample may be carry-over from other donors' samples. Both conserved end residues are trimmed from each CDR3. The order of the fields is V gene, J gene, CDR3 protein.

>TRBV28|TRBJ1-5
ASSSPSTGGDNQPQH
>TRBV2|TRBJ2-5
ASTALLAGQETQY
>TRBV14|TRBJ2-7
ASSPLGKYGQY
>TRBV9|TRBJ2-1
ASSVGTDLIRNEQF
>TRBV7-2|TRBJ2-5
ASSLRARQETQY
>TRBV30|TRBJ1-2
AWSPNTHNGYT
>TRBV7-2|TRBJ2-3
ASSEGQGKQY
>TRBV5-1|TRBJ2-7
ASSLGRGGAYEQY
>TRBV4-1|TRBJ2-7
ASSPGTSLDYEQY
>TRBV4-2|TRBJ2-3
ASSQGRQGTQY
>TRBV9|TRBJ2-3
ASSVGREHTDTQY
>TRBV5-8|TRBJ2-1
ASSLGGGSYNEQF
>TRBV7-2|TRBJ1-4
ASSPGQSTNEKLF
>TRBV25-1|-
ASSENYEQY
>TRBV5-6|TRBJ1-4
ASSLRRDLATNEKLF
>TRBV2|-
ASSGGRGLEQY
>TRBV27|TRBJ2-2
ASSSGPNTGELF
>TRBV5-8|TRBJ2-1
ASSLKLAGNEQF
>TRBV21-1|TRBJ2-7
ASSKRDEQY
>TRBV5-1|TRBJ2-7
ASSFKTEQY
>TRBV9|TRBJ2-7
ASSVADAGYEQY
>TRBV10-2|TRBJ2-2
ASSDFSDRANTGELF
>TRBV6-1|TRBJ1-5
AGAGRVDQPQH
>TRBV7-8|TRBJ1-2
ASSLGRRGGYGYT
>TRBV5-1|TRBJ1-1
ASSPGTGGDPEAF
>TRBV9|TRBJ2-3
ASSAQGSTDTQY
>TRBV10-1|TRBJ2-7
ASSETPLVEQY
>TRBV10-3|TRBJ1-2
AISERQGNVYGYT
>TRBV5-1|TRBJ2-1
ASSQERTALSYNEQF
>TRBV20-1|TRBJ2-7
SATPRSEQY
>TRBV10-3|TRBJ2-1
AIGTGLAHSEQF
>TRBV28|TRBJ2-4
ASRYSGGLAKNIQY
>TRBV5-1|TRBJ2-1
ASSLERALAGTYNEQF
>TRBV2|TRBJ1-5
ASSEGWANQPQH
>TRBV30|TRBJ2-3
AWRRGLSTDTQY
>TRBV2|TRBJ2-7
ASSEGSGTGGREQY
>TRBV7-9|TRBJ2-4
ASSRKGGLNIQY
>TRBV27|TRBJ1-5
ASSLSYSNQPQH
>TRBV30|TRBJ1-6
AWSRDSPLH
>TRBV19|TRBJ2-1
ASSINYNEQF
>TRBV11-1|TRBJ2-5
ASSQNGGTQY
>TRBV27|TRBJ1-2
ASSPQGRGYGYT
>TRBV11-3|TRBJ1-1
ASSLGPSNTEAF
>TRBV5-6|TRBJ2-7
ASSSGSAYEQY
>TRBV7-8|TRBJ1-5
ASSENNQPQH
>TRBV9|TRBJ2-3
ASSLAGDYPDTQY
>TRBV27|TRBJ2-3
ASSRDTGYLTDTQY
>TRBV11-3|TRBJ2-2
ASSPPLWEDTGELF
>TRBV13|TRBJ1-5
ASSGRTASNQPQH
>TRBV6-5|TRBJ2-7
ASRPFSGSYEQY
>TRBV5-1|TRBJ2-5
ASSRRGLQETQY
>TRBV7-9|TRBJ2-7
ASSATYYEQY
>TRBV5-1|TRBJ2-1
ASSLMEASSYNEQF
>TRBV29-1|TRBJ1-1
SVADRGRVAEAF
>TRBV11-2|TRBJ2-3
ASSLGLAGSTDTQY
>TRBV5-1|TRBJ2-7
ASSLDGRSDEQY
>TRBV7-9|TRBJ1-1
ASSRRQGEMNTEAF